This T cell receptor beta chain was sequenced in a study of beta chain features in type 1 diabetes. General study findings and limits: Among patients with Type 1 diabetes, TCRB CDR3s were moderately but significantly shorter in every one of the four CD4+ subsets.

Donors underwent one heparinised blood draw, about 110 mL on average. CD4+ naive, central memory, regulatory and stem cell-like memory cells were sorted via CD45RO/CCR7/CD25/CD127/CD95/CD27. Of the isolated RNA, all was reverse transcribed, and so the sequenced material was expressed TCRB transcripts. Produced via immunoSEQ multiplex PCR; TCRdb's table is partial and in-frame only. The data contain over 150,000 clones, approximately 9% of them singletons. A few counts support this clone. Its antigen is as yet unknown. Trimming took off 5 bases at V and 4 bases at J, with 12 bases between the two ends. The V gene's germline CDR1 is SGHTA and CDR2 FQGNSA. The CDR3 totals 13 residues.

The sequence was collected from a woman aged 18-30 years with type 1 diabetes. The V call is TRBV7-2, the J call TRBJ2-7; D is possibly TRBD1 (5 bases). Sequencing was done on a sample of central memory CD4+ T cells from blood. The CDR3 nucleotides are TGTGCCAGCAGCCACTGGGGCGGATACGAGCAGTACTTC. Amino acid sequence: CASSHWGGYEQYF.